Sequencing of this T cell receptor beta chain was carried out in a study of blood T cell repertoires in COVID-19. CDR1 SEHNR and CDR2 FQNEAQ come from the germline V gene (reference sequence). With 7 bases clipped from V and 8 bases from J, the junction kept 13 bases outside the gene matches. CDR3 size: 15 residues. Libraries were prepared by immunoSEQ multiplex PCR; TCRdb keeps only in-frame clonotypes and omits some of them. The table shows about 270,000 clones, with 91% occurring only once. The V gene is TRBV7-9, the J gene TRBJ1-2; TRBD1 aligns across 10 bases. Sequencing input: PBMCs or T cells enriched from blood (not recorded which). This sequence originates from a man between 40 and 49 years old who had been exposed to COVID-19. The CDR3 sequence is CASTIGGQGQRGYTF. CDR3 in DNA: TGTGCCAGCACCATAGGGGGACAGGGGCAGAGAGGCTACACCTTC.